This T cell receptor beta chain appears in the sequencing data of a study of OX40 agonist ivuxolimab in advanced cancers. The CDR3 has 14 residues. Trimming removed 7 bases at V and 6 bases at J, with 13 bases between. Germline V CDR1 and CDR2: LGHNT, FRNRAP. Study findings and constraints: Among the lowest peripheral clonal expansion occurred in 0.1-3.0 mg/kg partial responders.

For this clone: Its target is unknown.

Only in-frame clones appear in the TCRdb table, and some are missing; sequencing was by immunoSEQ multiplex PCR. The sample has more than 50,000 clones, about 79% seen once. The V and J genes are TRBV12-5 and TRBJ1-6; no definite D call. The sample was CD4+ or CD8+ T cells sorted from blood, taken in a trial of the OX40 agonist ivuxolimab. The TCR sequence derives from an adult with an advanced solid tumor such as melanoma, head and neck, liver or kidney cancer. CDR3 amino acids: CASALDGRNSPLHF. The CDR3 coding sequence is TGTGCTAGTGCCTTGGACGGACGTAATTCACCCCTCCACTTT.